The 7 T cell receptor beta chains below all came from one sample that was sequenced in a study of regulatory T cells in long-lasting Graves disease (dated by TCRdb to the early 2020s). The library was prepared using multiplex PCR. Instrument on record: Illumina HiSeq 4000. TCR beta libraries were built with iRepertoire HTBI primers and Arm-PCR amplification of CDR3 regions. TCRdb passed the public sequencing reads through fastp at Q25 and MiXCR, retaining productive beta sequences. Every entry covers one CDR3 protein and lists the most common genes and DNA from its rows. Counted in this sample were roughly 560,000 distinct CDR3 sequences; more than 10% of them appeared once. The ten largest clones capture 8.9% of the sample. The sample's time point, from its label and the paper: newly diagnosed GD, antithyroid drugs for less than 3 months. For both TCR sequencing and RNA sequencing, RNA was extracted from PBMCs in TRIzol.

The same sample was also studied in work on T cells in Graves' hyperthyroidism and ophthalmopathy.

Sample: peripheral blood mononuclear cells (PBMCs), taken at new diagnosis, from a patient treated with antithyroid drugs. The receptors here all came from a woman aged 25 to 39 with Graves disease. Donor details come from another sample of the same person, matched by shared clones.

V and J are TRBV19 and TRBJ2-2; TRBD1 matches 7 bases. Germline CDR1 and CDR2: LNHDA and SQIVND (reference sequence). The V segment lost 7 bases and the J segment 1 base; nucleotides outside the gene matches: 15. This CDR3 contains 18 residues. CDR3 residues: CASTLKGTGTVNTGELFF. CDR3 in DNA: TGTGCCAGTACCCTAAAGGGTACCGGGACAGTGAACACCGGGGAGCTGTTTTTT.

The V and J genes are TRBV7-8 and TRBJ2-7; D gene ambiguous. Trimming shortened V by 4 bases and J by 3 bases, and 10 bases separated the two germline ends. Per the germline V gene, CDR1 is SGHVS and CDR2 is FQNEAQ. The CDR3 totals 13 residues. The CDR3: CASSSSPGYEQYF. CDR3 in DNA: TGTGCCAGCAGCTCATCACCGGGCTACGAGCAGTACTTC. Based on the CDR3 plus reference TRBV7-8 and TRBJ2-7, the full variable domain is GAGVSQSPRYKVAKRGQDVALRCDPISGHVSLFWYQQALGQGPEFLTYFQNEAQLDKSGLPSDRFFAERPEGSVSTLKIQRTQQEDSAVYLCASSSSPGYEQYFGPGTRLTVT.

This clonotype was detected ten times or more. The chain carries TRBV24-1 and TRBJ1-2; perhaps TRBD1 as D (6 bases). Germline V gene sequence: CDR1 KGHDR, CDR2 SFDVKD. This CDR3 has 13 amino acids. Trimming stripped 1 base from V and 5 bases from J, with 7 bases between. CDR3 in amino acids: CATSDFGQYGYTF. The CDR3 DNA reads TGTGCCACCAGTGATTTCGGACAGTATGGCTACACCTTC.

The chain couples TRBV12-3 or TRBV12-4 to TRBJ2-7, with 9 positions matching TRBD2. There are 14 residues in the CDR3. V lost 8 bases and J lost 1; bases outside the gene matches: 6. The CDR3 sequence is CASSRGGVSYEQYF. The CDR3 DNA is TGTGCCAGCTCACGCGGGGGGGTTTCCTACGAGCAGTACTTC.

This clonotype has a count of ten or more. The V gene is TRBV28, the J gene TRBJ2-7, with 8 bases aligning to TRBD1. V lost 5 bases, J lost 9 bases, and 15 bases stayed unmatched. Germline loops: CDR1 MDHEN, CDR2 SYDVKM. The CDR3 length is 15 residues. The CDR3 DNA sequence: TGTGCCAGCAGTCCGTCTACGACAGGGGCGAGGAGGCAGTACTTC. Encoded protein: CASSPSTTGARRQYF. The complete variable domain, with remaining parts taken from reference TRBV28 and TRBJ2-7, reads DVKVTQSSRYLVKRTGEKVFLECVQDMDHENMFWYRQDPGLGLRLIYFSYDVKMKEKGDIPEGYSVSREKKERFSLILESASTNQTSMYLCASSPSTTGARRQYFGPGTRLTVT.

This clonotype was counted between two and nine times. The chain recombines TRBV4-2 with TRBJ2-3; 12 nucleotides align to TRBD2. V dropped 0 bases and J dropped 6; count of bases not matched to a gene: 4. Germline V gene lookup returns CDR1 LGHNA and CDR2 YNFKEQ. The CDR3 sequence is 16 residues long. The CDR3 sequence: CASSQDLAGGADTQYF. CDR3 sequence (DNA): TGTGCCAGCAGCCAAGATCTAGCGGGAGGGGCGGATACGCAGTATTTT.

The chain combines TRBV7-9 with TRBJ2-7; no clear D. This CDR3 is built from 11 residues. V was shortened by 11 bases and J by 4 bases, with 12 bases between the two germline ends. Germline-derived CDR1 and CDR2 are SEHNR and FQNEAQ (reference sequence). The DNA of the CDR3 is TGTGCCTCAGGTGGGGTGTACGAGCAGTACTTC. Amino acids: CASGGVYEQYF.